A single sample gave rise to the 7 T cell receptor beta chains below, sequenced in a study of OX40 agonist ivuxolimab in advanced cancers. Preparation of the library involved the immunoSEQ multiplex PCR assay. TCRdb carries this immuneACCESS record with in-frame sequences only. Its versions omit some clonotypes, under half of them owing to an unresolved V gene in the studies checked, with the rest unexplained. Within this sample are tens of thousands of clones, with 70% to 90% of them counted one time only. 0.4% to 0.65% of the sample lies in the top ten. The source was CD4+ or CD8+ T cells sorted from blood, collected in a trial of the OX40 agonist ivuxolimab. The receptors shown here come from an adult with an advanced solid tumor such as melanoma, head and neck, liver or kidney cancer.

The genes are TRBV9 and TRBJ2-7; D may be TRBD1 or TRBD2 (5 bases each). Germline CDR1 reads SGDLS; CDR2 reads YYNGEE. Trimming stripped 4 bases from V and 0 bases from J, with 14 bases between. The CDR3 length is 15 residues. This chain's CDR3 is CASSFRDGSSYEQYF. In nucleotides, the CDR3 is TGTGCCAGCAGCTTCCGGGACGGAAGCTCCTACGAGCAGTACTTC.

The V call is TRBV2, the J call TRBJ1-6, with D maybe TRBD1 (6 bases). The CDR3 has 14 residues. Trimming left V 5 bases short and J 7 bases short, with 12 bases between. In germline, CDR1 is SNHLY, CDR2 FYNNEI. CDR3 DNA: TGTGCCAGCAGTTTTCAGGGGAAGAATTCACCCCTCCACTTT. Its protein is CASSFQGKNSPLHF.

This chain links TRBV15 with TRBJ2-3, with 10 nucleotides matching TRBD2. Germline V CDR1 and CDR2: LNHNV, YYDKDF (reference sequence). V was clipped by 3 bases and J by 2 bases; unmatched bases: 5. The CDR3 consists of 16 residues. This CDR3 reads CATSRLAGVDTDTQYF. The DNA of the CDR3 is TGTGCCACCAGCAGGCTAGCGGGAGTAGACACAGATACGCAGTATTTT.

This clone was recorded a few times. V and J are TRBV29-1 and TRBJ1-1, with D perhaps matching TRBD1 (5 bases). V lost 5 bases, J lost 1 base, and 14 bases lay in between. The CDR3 is made up of 14 amino acids. Germline CDR1 and CDR2: SQVTM and ANQGSEA. The CDR3 coding sequence is TGCAGCGTTAACACCGGGACGGCGAACACTGAAGCTTTCTTT. Encoded protein: CSVNTGTANTEAFF.

CDR3 sequence (DNA): TGCGCCAGCAGTCCCAGAATGAACACCGGGGAGCTGTTTTTT. Encoded protein: CASSPRMNTGELFF. The chain combines TRBV23-1 with TRBJ2-2; D not resolved. TRBV23-1 counts as an open reading frame of uncertain function. There are 14 residues in the CDR3. Deletions cut 4 bases from V and 1 base from J, with 7 bases between.

This clone was seen only once. The chain combines TRBV30 with TRBJ2-7; 10 bases are a match to TRBD2. After removal of 0 bases from V and 4 bases from J, the junction contained 6 bases not matched to a gene. CDR1 and CDR2 from the germline V gene are GTSNPN and SVGIG (reference sequence). The CDR3 length is 15 residues. CDR3 in DNA: TGTGCCTGGAGTGTAACCCCTAGCGGGAGTTACGAGCAGTACTTC. It codes for CAWSVTPSGSYEQYF.

The V and J genes are TRBV21-1 and TRBJ1-4. TRBV21-1 is noted as a pseudogene. The CDR3 contains 18 residues. CDR3 amino acids: CASSPGVGSGKTNEKLFF. DNA of the CDR3: TGTGCCAGCAGCCCCGGCGTGGGATCCGGAAAAACTAATGAAAAACTGTTTTTT.